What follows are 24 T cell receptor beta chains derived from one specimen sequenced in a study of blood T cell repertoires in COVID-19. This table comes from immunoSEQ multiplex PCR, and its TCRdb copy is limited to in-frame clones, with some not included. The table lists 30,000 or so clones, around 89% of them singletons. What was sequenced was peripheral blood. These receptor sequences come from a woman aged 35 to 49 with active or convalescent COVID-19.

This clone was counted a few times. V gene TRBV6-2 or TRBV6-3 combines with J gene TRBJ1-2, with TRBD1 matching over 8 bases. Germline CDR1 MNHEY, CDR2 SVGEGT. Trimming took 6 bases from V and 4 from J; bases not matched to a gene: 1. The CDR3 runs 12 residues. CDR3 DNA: TGTGCCAGCAGCGGACAGGGCTATGGCTACACCTTC. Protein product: CASSGQGYGYTF.

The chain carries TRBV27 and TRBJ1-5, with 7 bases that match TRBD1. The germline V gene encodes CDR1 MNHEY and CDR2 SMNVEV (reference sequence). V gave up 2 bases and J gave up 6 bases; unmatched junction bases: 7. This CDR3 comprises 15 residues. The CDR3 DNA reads TGTGCCAGCAGTTTAGGAGGGGGCGGGGCTCAGCCCCAGCATTTT. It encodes CASSLGGGGAQPQHF.

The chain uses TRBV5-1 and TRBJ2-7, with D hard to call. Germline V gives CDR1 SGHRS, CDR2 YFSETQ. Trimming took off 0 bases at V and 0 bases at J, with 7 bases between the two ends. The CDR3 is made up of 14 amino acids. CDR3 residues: CASSLVPSSYEQYF. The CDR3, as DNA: TGCGCCAGCAGCTTGGTTCCGTCCTCCTACGAGCAGTACTTC.

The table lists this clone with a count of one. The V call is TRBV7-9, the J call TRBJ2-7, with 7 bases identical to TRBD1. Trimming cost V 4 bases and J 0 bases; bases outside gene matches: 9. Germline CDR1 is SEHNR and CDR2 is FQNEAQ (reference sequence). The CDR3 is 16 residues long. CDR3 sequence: CASSSLTGLGSYEQYF. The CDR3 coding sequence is TGTGCCAGCAGCTCATTGACAGGGTTGGGCTCCTACGAGCAGTACTTC.

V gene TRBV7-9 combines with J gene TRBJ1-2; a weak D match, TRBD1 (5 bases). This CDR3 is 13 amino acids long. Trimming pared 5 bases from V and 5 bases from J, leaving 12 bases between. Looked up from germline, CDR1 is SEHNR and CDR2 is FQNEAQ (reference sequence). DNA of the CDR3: TGTGCCAGCAGCCCGACGGGGGGTTATGGCTACACCTTC. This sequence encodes CASSPTGGYGYTF.

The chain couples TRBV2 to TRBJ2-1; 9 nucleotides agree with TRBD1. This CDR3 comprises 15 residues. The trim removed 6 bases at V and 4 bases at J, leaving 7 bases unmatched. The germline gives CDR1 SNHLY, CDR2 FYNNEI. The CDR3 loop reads CASSPGTGLYNEQFF. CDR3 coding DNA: TGTGCCAGCAGCCCCGGGACAGGGTTATACAATGAGCAGTTCTTC.

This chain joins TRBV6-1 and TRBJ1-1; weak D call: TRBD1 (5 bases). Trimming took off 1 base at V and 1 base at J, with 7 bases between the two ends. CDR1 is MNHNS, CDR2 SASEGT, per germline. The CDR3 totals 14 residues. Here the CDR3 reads CASSEGGGNTEAFF. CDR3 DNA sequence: TGTGCCAGCAGTGAAGGGGGCGGGAACACTGAAGCTTTCTTT.

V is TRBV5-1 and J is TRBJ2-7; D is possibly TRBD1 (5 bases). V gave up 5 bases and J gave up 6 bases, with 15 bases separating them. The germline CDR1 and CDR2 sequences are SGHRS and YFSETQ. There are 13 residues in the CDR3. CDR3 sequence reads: CASRVEGAGEQYF. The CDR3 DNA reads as TGCGCCAGCAGGGTAGAAGGGGCAGGCGAGCAGTACTTC.

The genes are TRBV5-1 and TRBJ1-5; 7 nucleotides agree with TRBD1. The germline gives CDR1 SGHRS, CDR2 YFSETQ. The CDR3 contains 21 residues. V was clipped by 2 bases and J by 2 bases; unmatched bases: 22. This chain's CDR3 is CASSLSGLPEDRTFGNQPQHF. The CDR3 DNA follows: TGCGCCAGCAGCTTAAGCGGGTTACCGGAGGACAGGACTTTTGGCAATCAGCCCCAGCATTTT.

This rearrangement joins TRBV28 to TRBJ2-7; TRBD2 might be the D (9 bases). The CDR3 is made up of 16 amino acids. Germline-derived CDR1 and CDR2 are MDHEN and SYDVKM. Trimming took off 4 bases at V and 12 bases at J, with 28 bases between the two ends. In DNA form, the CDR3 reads TGTGCCAGCAGTTACAGGGGGAGGTTAGCGGGAGTTTTCCTGTACTTC. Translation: CASSYRGRLAGVFLYF.

The CDR3 DNA follows: TGTGCCAGCAGCGTAGCGGGCGGGGGACTAACCGGGGAGCTGTTTTTT. This encodes CASSVAGGGLTGELFF. The V gene is TRBV9, the J gene TRBJ2-2; 7 nucleotides match TRBD2. The length of the CDR3 is 16 residues. V shed 0 bases, J shed 5 bases, and the junction held 7 bases outside the gene matches. From germline, CDR1 is SGDLS and CDR2 YYNGEE.

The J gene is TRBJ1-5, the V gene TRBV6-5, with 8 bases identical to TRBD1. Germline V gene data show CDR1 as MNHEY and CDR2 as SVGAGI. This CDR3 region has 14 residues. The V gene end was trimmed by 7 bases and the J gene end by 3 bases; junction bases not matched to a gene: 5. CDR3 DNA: TGTGCCAGCAAGACAGGGGTGGCCAATCAGCCCCAGCATTTT. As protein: CASKTGVANQPQHF.

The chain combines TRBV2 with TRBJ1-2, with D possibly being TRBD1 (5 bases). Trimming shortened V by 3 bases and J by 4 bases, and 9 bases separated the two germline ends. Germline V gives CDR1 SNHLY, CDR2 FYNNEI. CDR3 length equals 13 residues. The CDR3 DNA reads TGTGCCAGCAGTGACAGGGCTGGCTATGGCTACACCTTC. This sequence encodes CASSDRAGYGYTF.

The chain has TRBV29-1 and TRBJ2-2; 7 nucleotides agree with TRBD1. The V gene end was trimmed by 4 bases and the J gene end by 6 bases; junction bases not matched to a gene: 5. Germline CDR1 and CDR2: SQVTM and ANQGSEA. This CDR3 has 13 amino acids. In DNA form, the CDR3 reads TGCAGCGTTGTGAAGGGGGCGGCCGGGGAGCTGTTTTTT. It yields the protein CSVVKGAAGELFF.

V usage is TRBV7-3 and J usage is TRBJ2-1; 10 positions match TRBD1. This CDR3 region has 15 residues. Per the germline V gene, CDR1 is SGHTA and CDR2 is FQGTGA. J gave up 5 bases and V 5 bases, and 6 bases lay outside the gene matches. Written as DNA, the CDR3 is TGTGCCAGCAGCCGCGGCGGGACAGGGGACAATGAGCAGTTCTTC. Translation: CASSRGGTGDNEQFF.

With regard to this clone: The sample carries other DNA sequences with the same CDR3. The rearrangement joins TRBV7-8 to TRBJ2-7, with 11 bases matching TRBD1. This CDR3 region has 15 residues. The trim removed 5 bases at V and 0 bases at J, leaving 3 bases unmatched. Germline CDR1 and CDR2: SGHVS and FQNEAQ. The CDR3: CASSPGTGGSYEQYF. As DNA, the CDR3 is TGTGCCAGCAGCCCGGGGACAGGGGGCTCCTACGAGCAGTACTTC.

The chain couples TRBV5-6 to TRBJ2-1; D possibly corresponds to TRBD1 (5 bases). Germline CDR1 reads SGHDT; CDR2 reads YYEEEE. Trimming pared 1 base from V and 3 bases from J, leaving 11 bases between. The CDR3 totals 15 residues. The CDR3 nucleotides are TGTGCCAGCAGCTTGCAGGGTTATCGCTACAATGAGCAGTTCTTC. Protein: CASSLQGYRYNEQFF.

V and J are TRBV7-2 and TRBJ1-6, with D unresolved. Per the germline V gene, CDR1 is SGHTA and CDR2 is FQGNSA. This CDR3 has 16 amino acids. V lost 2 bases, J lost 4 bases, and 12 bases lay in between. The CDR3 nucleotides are TGTGCCAGCAGCTTATCCGGGGAGGCTTATAATTCACCCCTCCACTTT. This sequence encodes CASSLSGEAYNSPLHF.

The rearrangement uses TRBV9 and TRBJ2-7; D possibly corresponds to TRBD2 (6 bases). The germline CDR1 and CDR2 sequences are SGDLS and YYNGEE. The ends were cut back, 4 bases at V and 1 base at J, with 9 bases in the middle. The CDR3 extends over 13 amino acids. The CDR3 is CASSPGGSYEQYF. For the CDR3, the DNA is TGTGCCAGCAGCCCCGGGGGATCCTACGAGCAGTACTTC.

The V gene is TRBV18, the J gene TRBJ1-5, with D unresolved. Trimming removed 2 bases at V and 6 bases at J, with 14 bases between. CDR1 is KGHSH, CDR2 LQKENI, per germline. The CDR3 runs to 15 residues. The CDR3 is CASSPNAGGSQPQHF. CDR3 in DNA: TGTGCCAGCTCACCAAACGCAGGAGGGTCTCAGCCCCAGCATTTT.

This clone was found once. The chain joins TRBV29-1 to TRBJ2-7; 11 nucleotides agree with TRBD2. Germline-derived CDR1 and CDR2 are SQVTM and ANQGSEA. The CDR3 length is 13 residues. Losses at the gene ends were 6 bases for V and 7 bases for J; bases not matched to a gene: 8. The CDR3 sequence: CSVRLAGMGEQYF. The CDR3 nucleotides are TGCAGCGTACGACTAGCGGGAATGGGGGAGCAGTACTTC.

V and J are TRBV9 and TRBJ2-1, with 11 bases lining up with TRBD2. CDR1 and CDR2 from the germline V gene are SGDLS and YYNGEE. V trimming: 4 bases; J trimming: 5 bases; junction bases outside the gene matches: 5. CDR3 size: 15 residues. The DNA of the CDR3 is TGTGCCAGCAGCAGTAGCGGGGGGGTCCACAATGAGCAGTTCTTC. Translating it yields CASSSSGGVHNEQFF.

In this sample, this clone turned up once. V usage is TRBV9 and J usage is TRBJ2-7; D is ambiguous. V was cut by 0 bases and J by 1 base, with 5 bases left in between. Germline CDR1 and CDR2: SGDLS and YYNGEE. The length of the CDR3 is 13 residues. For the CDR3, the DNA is TGTGCCAGCAGCGTAGCCCCTTCCTACGAGCAGTACTTC. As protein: CASSVAPSYEQYF.

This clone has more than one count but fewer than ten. The CDR3 DNA sequence: TGTGCCAGCAGCTTAACGGCCAGATCGACCGGGGAGACCCAGTACTTC. This translates into CASSLTARSTGETQYF. The chain links TRBV11-2 to TRBJ2-5, with D hard to call. Trimming shortened V by 2 bases and J by 5 bases, and 18 bases separated the two germline ends. This CDR3 is built from 16 residues. Per germline, CDR1 SGHAT and CDR2 FQNNGV.